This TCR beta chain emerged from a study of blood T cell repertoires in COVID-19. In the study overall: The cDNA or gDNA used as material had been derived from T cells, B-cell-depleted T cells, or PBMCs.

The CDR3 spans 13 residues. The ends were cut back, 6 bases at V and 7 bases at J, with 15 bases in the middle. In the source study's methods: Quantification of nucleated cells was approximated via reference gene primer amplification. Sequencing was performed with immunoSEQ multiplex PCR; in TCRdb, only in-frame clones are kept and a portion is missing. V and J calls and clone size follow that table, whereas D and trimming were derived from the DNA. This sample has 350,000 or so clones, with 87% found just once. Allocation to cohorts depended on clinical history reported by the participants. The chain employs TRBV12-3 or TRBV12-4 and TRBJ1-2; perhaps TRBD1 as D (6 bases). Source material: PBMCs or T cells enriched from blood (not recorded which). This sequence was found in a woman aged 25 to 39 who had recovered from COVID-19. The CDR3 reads CASSLRTGSGYTF. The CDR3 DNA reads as TGTGCCAGCAGCCTCAGAACAGGGAGTGGCTACACCTTC.